Given below is one T cell receptor beta chain in context. TCRdb's copy holds only in-frame clones and misses some; the assay was immunoSEQ multiplex PCR. The table lists 500,000 to 750,000 clones, approximately 88% of them singletons, with 0.0085% to 0.012% in the top ten. The V gene end was trimmed by 3 bases and the J gene end by 5 bases; junction bases not matched to a gene: 15. From germline, CDR1 is LNHNV and CDR2 YYDKDF (reference sequence). The CDR3 runs 18 residues. The sample comes from a study of shared T cell receptors in the human thymus. Separately, the same data were catalogued under a study of human thymus T cells. Turning to that study: Congenital heart defects were the reason for the corrective surgery that the donors, healthy Finnish infants, were having. Thymic material originated from resections removed in the course of corrective heart surgery.

J is TRBJ1-4 and V is TRBV15, with 7 bases aligning to TRBD1. This sequence originates from a boy under two years old with a congenital heart defect. What was sequenced was thymocytes. CDR3 region: CATSRGLTSGQSNEKLFF. The CDR3 DNA reads as TGTGCCACCAGCAGGGGCCTAACGTCGGGACAGTCCAATGAAAAACTGTTTTTT.